The 2 T cell receptor beta chains reported below all come from one sample, sequenced in a study of blood T cell repertoires in COVID-19. Clones were sequenced by immunoSEQ multiplex PCR, and TCRdb holds only the in-frame ones, with some missing. The sample has about 310,000 clones, about nine tenths seen once. Sequencing input: peripheral blood. All receptors come from a man between 18 and 29 years old with active or convalescent COVID-19.

This clone was found once. The chain links TRBV7-2 to TRBJ2-7; the match to TRBD2 covers 9 bases. V trimming: 1 base; J trimming: 2 bases; junction bases outside the gene matches: 6. Looked up from germline, CDR1 is SGHTA and CDR2 is FQGNSA. This CDR3 is 16 amino acids long. This CDR3 reads CASSLGLGGGAYEQYF. The CDR3 coding sequence is TGTGCCAGCAGCTTAGGACTGGGCGGGGGGGCCTACGAGCAGTACTTC.

The chain carries TRBV6-7 and TRBJ2-3, with D tentatively TRBD1 (5 bases). TRBV6-7 is noted as an ORF with a role that remains uncertain. The CDR3 sequence is 15 residues long. V lost 11 bases and J 0 bases, leaving 18 bases between the germline ends. The CDR3 protein is CAHSPDSTSTDTQYF. CDR3 bases: TGTGCCCATAGCCCCGACAGTACCAGCACAGATACGCAGTATTTT.